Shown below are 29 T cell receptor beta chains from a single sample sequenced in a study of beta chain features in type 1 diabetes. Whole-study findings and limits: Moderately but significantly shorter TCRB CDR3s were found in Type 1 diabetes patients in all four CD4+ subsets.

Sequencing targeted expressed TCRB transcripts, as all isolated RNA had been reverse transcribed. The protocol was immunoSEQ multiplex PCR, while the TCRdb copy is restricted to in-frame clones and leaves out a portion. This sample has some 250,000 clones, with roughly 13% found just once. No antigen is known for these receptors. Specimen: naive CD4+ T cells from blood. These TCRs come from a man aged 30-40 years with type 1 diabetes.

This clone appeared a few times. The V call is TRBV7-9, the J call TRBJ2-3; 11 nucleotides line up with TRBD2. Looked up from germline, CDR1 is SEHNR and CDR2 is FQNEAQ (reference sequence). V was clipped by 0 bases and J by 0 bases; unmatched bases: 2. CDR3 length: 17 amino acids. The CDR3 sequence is CASSLATSGTSTDTQYF. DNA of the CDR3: TGTGCCAGCAGCTTAGCGACTAGCGGGACTAGCACAGATACGCAGTATTTT.

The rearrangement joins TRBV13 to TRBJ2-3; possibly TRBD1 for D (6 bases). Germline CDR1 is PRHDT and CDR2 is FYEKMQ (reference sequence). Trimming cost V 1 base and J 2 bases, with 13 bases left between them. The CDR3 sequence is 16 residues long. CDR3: CASSLETKGDTDTQYF. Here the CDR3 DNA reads TGTGCCAGCAGCTTAGAAACCAAGGGGGACACAGATACGCAGTATTTT. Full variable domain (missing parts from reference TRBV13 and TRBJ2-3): AAGVIQSPRHLIKEKRETATLKCYPIPRHDTVYWYQQGPGQDPQFLISFYEKMQSDKGSIPDRFSAQQFSDYHSELNMSSLELGDSALYFCASSLETKGDTDTQYFGPGTRLTVL.

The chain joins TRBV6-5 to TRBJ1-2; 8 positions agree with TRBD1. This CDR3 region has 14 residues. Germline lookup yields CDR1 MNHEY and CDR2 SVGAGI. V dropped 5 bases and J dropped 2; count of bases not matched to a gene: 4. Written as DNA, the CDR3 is TGTGCCAGCAGTCAGGGACAGGTCAACTATGGCTACACCTTC. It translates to CASSQGQVNYGYTF.

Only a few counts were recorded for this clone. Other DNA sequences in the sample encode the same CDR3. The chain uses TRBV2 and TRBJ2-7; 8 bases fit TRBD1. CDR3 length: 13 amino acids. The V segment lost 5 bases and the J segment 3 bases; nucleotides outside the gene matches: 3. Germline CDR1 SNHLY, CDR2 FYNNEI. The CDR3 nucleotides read TGTGCCAGCAGTCCTGACAGGGGCTACGAGCAGTACTTC. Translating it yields CASSPDRGYEQYF. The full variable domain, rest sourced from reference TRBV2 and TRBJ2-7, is EPEVTQTPSHQVTQMGQEVILRCVPISNHLYFYWYRQILGQKVEFLVSFYNNEISEKSEIFDDQFSVERPDGSNFTLKIRSTKLEDSAMYFCASSPDRGYEQYFGPGTRLTVT.

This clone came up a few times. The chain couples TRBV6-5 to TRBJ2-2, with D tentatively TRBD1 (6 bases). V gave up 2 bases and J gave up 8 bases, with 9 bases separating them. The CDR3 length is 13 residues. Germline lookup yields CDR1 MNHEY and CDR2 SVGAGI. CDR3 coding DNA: TGTGCCAGCAGTTACGCTGACAGGGGGGAGCTGTTTTTT. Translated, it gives CASSYADRGELFF.

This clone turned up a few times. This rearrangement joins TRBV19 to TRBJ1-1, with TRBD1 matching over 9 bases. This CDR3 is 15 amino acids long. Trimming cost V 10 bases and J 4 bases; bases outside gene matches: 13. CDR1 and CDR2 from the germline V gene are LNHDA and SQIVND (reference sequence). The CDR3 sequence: CATTNKGQGFTEAFF. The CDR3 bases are TGTGCCACCACGAATAAGGGACAGGGATTCACTGAAGCTTTCTTT.

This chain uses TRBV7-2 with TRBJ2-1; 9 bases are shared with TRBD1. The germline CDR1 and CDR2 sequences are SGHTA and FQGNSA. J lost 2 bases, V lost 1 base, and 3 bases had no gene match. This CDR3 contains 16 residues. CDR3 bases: TGTGCCAGCAGCTTAGTGGGGACAGGGACCTACAATGAGCAGTTCTTC. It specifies CASSLVGTGTYNEQFF.

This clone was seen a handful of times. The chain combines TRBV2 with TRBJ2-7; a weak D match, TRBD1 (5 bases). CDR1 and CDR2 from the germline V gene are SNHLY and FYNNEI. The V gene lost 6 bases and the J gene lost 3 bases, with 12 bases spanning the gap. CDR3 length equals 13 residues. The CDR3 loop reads CASSSDTLYEQYF. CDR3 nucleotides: TGTGCCAGCAGCTCGGACACTCTCTACGAGCAGTACTTC.

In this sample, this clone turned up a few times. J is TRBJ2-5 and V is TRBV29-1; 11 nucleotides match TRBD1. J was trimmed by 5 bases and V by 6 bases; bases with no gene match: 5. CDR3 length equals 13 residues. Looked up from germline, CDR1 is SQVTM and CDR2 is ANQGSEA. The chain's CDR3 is CSVRTGGKETQYF. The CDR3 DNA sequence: TGCAGCGTCAGGACAGGGGGCAAGGAGACCCAGTACTTC. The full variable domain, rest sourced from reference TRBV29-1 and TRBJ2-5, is SAVISQKPSRDICQRGTSLTIQCQVDSQVTMMFWYRQQPGQSLTLIATANQGSEATYESGFVIDKFPISRPNLTFSTLTVSNMSPEDSSIYLCSVRTGGKETQYFGPGTRLLVL.

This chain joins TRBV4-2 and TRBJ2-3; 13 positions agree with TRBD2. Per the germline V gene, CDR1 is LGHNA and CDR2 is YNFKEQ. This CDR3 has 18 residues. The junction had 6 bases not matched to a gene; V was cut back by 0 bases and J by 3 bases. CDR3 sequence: CASSQDSKTSGGTDTQYF. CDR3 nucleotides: TGTGCCAGCAGCCAAGACTCGAAGACTAGCGGGGGGACAGATACGCAGTATTTT.

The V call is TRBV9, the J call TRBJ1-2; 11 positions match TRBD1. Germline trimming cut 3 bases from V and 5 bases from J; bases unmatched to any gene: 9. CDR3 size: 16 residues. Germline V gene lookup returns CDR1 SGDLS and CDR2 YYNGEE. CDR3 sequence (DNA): TGTGCCAGCAGCGCCTGGACAGGGGGCGCGTGGTATGGCTACACCTTC. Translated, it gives CASSAWTGGAWYGYTF.

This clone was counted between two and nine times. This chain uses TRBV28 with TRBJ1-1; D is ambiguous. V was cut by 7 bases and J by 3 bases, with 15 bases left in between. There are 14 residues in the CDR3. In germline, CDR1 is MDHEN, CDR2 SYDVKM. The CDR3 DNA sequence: TGTGCCAGCACCGAGGTTGGCCGAGACACTGAAGCTTTCTTT. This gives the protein CASTEVGRDTEAFF.

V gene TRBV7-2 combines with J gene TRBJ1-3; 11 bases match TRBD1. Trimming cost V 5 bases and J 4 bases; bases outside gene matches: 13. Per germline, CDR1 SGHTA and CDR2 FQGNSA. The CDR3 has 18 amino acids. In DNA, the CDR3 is TGTGCCAGCAGCCCCTCGGGACAGGGGGTCTTAACCGGAAACACCATATATTTT. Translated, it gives CASSPSGQGVLTGNTIYF.

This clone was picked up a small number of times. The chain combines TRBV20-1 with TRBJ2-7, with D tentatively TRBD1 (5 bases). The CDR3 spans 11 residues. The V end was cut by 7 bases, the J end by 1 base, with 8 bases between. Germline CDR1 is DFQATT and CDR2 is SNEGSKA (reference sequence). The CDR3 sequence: CSGRASYEQYF. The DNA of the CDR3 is TGCAGTGGCAGGGCTTCCTACGAGCAGTACTTC.

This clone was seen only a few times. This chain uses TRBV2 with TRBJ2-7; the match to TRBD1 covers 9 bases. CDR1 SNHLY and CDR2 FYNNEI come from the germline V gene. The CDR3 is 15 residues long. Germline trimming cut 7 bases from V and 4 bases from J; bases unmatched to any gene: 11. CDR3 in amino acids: CASTRLPGQGYEQYF. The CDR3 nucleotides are TGTGCCAGCACTAGATTGCCGGGACAGGGTTACGAGCAGTACTTC.

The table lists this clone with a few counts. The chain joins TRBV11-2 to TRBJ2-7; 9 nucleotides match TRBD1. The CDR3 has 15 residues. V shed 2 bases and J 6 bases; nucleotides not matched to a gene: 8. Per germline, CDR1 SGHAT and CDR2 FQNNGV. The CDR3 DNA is TGTGCCAGCAGCTTAACCGGGACAGGGCGGGCCGAGCAGTACTTC. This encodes CASSLTGTGRAEQYF.

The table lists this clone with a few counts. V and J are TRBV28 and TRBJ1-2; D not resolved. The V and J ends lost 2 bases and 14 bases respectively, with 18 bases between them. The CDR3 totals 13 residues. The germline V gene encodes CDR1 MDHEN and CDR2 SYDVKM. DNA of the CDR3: TGTGCCAGCAGTTTAGGCCCGGGAAGCTCAACAACCTTC. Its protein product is CASSLGPGSSTTF.

The CDR3 nucleotides are TGTGCCAGCAGCGTAGTTGGGAGCTCCTACAATGAGCAGTTCTTC. Translating gives CASSVVGSSYNEQFF. This chain joins TRBV9 and TRBJ2-1; TRBD2 is a possible D gene (5 bases). CDR1 and CDR2 from the germline V gene are SGDLS and YYNGEE. The CDR3 is 15 amino acids. Trimming removed 0 bases at V and 0 bases at J, with 7 bases between.

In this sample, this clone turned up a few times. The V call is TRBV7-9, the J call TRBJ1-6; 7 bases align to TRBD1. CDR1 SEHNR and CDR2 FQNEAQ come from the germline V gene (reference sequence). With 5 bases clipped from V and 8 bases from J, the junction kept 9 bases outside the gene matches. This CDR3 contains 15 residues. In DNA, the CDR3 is TGTGCCAGCAGCCCACAGGGGACTTCCGATTCACCCCTCCACTTT. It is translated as CASSPQGTSDSPLHF.

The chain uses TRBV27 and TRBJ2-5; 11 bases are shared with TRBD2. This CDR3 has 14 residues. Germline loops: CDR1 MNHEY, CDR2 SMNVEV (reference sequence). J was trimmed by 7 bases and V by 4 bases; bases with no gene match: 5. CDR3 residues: CASSSTSGRGTQYF. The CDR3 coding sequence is TGTGCCAGCAGTTCAACTAGCGGGAGAGGGACCCAGTACTTC.

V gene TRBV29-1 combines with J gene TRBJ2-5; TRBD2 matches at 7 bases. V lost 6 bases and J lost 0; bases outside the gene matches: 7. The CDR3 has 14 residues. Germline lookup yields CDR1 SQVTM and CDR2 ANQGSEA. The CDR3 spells CSVTGGGYQETQYF. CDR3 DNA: TGCAGCGTCACGGGAGGAGGGTACCAAGAGACCCAGTACTTC.

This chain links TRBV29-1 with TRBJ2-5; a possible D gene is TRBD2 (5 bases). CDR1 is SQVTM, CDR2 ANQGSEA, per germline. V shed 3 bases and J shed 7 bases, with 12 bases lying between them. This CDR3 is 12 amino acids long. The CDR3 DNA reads TGCAGCGTTGAGGAGAGCCGGGGGACCCAGTACTTC. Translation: CSVEESRGTQYF.

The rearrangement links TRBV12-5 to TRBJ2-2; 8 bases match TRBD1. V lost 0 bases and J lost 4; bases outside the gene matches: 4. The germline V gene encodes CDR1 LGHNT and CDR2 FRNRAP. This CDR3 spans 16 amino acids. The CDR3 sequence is CASGLVRDRTTGELFF. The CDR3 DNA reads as TGTGCTAGTGGTTTGGTCCGGGACAGGACCACCGGGGAGCTGTTTTTT. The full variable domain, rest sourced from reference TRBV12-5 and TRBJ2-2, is DARVTQTPRHKVTEMGQEVTMRCQPILGHNTVFWYRQTMMQGLELLAYFRNRAPLDDSGMPKDRFSAEMPDATLATLKIQPSEPRDSAVYFCASGLVRDRTTGELFFGEGSRLTVL.

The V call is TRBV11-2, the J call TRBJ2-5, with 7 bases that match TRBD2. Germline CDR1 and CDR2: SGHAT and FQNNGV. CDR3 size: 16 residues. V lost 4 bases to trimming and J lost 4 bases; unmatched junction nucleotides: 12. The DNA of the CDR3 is TGTGCCAGCAGCTCTATTCCCGGCGGGACTATAGAGACCCAGTACTTC. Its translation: CASSSIPGGTIETQYF.

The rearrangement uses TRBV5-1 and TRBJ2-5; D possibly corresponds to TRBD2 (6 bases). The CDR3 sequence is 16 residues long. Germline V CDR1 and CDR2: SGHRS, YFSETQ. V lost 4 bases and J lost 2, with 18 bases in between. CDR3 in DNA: TGCGCCAGCAGCGTCTCCGGGACTGCAGGTCAAGAGACCCAGTACTTC. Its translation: CASSVSGTAGQETQYF.

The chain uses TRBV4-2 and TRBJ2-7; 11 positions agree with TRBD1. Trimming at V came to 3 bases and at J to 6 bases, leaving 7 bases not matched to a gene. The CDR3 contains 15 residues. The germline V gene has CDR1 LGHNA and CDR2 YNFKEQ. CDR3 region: CASSQGGQGVGEQYF. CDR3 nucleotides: TGTGCCAGCAGCCAGGGGGGACAGGGGGTCGGCGAGCAGTACTTC.

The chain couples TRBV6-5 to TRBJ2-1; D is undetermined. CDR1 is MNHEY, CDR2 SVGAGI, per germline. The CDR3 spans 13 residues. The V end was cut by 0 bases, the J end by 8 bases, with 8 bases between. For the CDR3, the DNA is TGTGCCAGCAGTTACTCGAGTTTCGATGAGCAGTTCTTC. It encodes CASSYSSFDEQFF.

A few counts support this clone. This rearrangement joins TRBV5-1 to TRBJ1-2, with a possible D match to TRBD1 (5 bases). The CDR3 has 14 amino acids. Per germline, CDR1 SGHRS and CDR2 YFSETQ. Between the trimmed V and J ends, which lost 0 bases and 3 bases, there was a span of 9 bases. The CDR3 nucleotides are TGCGCCAGCAGCTTGGACAGGCCCCACTATGGCTACACCTTC. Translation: CASSLDRPHYGYTF.

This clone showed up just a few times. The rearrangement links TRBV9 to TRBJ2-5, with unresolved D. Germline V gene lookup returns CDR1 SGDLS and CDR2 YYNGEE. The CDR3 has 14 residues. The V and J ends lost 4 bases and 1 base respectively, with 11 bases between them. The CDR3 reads CASSPRLVQETQYF. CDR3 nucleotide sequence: TGTGCCAGCAGCCCAAGACTGGTCCAAGAGACCCAGTACTTC.